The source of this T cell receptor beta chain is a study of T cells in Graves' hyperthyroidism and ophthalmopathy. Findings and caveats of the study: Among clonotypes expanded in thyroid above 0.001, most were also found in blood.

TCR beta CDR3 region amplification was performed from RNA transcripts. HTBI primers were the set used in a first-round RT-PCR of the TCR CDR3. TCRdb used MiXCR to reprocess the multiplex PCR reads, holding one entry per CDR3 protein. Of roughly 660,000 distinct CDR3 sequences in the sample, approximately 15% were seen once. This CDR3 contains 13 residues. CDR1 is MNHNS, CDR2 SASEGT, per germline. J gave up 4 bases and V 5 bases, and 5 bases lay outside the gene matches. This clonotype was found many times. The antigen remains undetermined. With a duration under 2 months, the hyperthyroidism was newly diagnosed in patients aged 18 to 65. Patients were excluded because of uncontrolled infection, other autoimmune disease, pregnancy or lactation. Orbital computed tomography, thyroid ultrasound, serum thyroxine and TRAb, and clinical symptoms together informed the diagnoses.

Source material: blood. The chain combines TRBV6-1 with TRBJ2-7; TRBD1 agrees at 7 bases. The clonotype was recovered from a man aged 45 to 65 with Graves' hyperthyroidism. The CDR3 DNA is TGTGCCAGCAGTACAATGACAGGGTACGAGCAGTACTTC. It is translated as CASSTMTGYEQYF.